Detailed here is one T cell receptor (beta chain). This entry is derived from a study of control samples from healthy donors and cancer patients. TCRdb keeps only in-frame clones here, not all; method: immunoSEQ multiplex PCR. The sample consists of just under 75,000 clones, roughly 87% of them appearing once. Sequencing was performed on blood. The clonotype originates from a woman aged 50 to 60 in good health.

CDR3 region: CASSVEGDTQYF. CDR3 in DNA: TGTGCCAGCAGCGTAGAAGGGGATACGCAGTATTTT. The rearrangement links TRBV9 to TRBJ2-3; D call uncertain. Trimming cost V 0 bases and J 6 bases, with 5 bases left between them. This CDR3 region has 12 residues. Per germline, CDR1 SGDLS and CDR2 YYNGEE.